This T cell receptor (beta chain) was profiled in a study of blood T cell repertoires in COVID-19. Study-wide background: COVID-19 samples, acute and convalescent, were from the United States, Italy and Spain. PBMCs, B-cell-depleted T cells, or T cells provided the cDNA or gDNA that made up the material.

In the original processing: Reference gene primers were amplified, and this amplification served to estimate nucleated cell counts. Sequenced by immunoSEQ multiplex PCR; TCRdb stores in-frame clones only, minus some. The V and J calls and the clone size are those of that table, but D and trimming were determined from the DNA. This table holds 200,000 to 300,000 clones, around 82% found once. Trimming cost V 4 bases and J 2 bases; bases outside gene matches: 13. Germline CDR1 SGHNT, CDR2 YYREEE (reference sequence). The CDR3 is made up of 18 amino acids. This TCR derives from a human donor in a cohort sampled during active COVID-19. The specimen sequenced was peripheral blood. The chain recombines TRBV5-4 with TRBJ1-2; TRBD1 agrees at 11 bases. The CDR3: CASSLGQGASPVNYGYTF. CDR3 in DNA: TGTGCCAGCAGCCTAGGACAGGGGGCCTCGCCTGTCAACTATGGCTACACCTTC. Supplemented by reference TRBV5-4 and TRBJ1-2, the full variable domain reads ETGVTQSPTHLIKTRGQQVTLRCSSQSGHNTVSWYQQALGQGPQFIFQYYREEENGRGNFPPRFSGLQFPNYSSELNVNALELDDSALYLCASSLGQGASPVNYGYTFGSGTRLTVV.